This T cell receptor (beta chain) emerged from a study of CD8 T cells in ankylosing spondylitis. Germline CDR1 reads MDHEN; CDR2 reads SYDVKM. V was cut by 8 bases and J by 0 bases, with 13 bases left in between. CDR3 size: 15 residues. This clonotype came up a few times. TCRdb re-called the 5' RACE reads with MiXCR, one entry per CDR3 protein. The sample includes about 260,000 distinct CDR3 sequences, around 19% of them seen just once. The clonotype originates from a male donor with ankylosing spondylitis or in good health (not recorded which). V usage is TRBV28 and J usage is TRBJ2-2; perhaps TRBD2 as D (6 bases). The sample consisted of blood, either unsorted or a sorted T cell fraction (not recorded which). Written as DNA, the CDR3 is TGTGCCAGCGGAGGGGCAGGGCCGAACACCGGGGAGCTGTTTTTT. Residues: CASGGAGPNTGELFF. Together with reference TRBV28 and TRBJ2-2, the CDR3 gives the full variable domain: DVKVTQSSRYLVKRTGEKVFLECVQDMDHENMFWYRQDPGLGLRLIYFSYDVKMKEKGDIPEGYSVSREKKERFSLILESASTNQTSMYLCASGGAGPNTGELFFGEGSRLTVL.